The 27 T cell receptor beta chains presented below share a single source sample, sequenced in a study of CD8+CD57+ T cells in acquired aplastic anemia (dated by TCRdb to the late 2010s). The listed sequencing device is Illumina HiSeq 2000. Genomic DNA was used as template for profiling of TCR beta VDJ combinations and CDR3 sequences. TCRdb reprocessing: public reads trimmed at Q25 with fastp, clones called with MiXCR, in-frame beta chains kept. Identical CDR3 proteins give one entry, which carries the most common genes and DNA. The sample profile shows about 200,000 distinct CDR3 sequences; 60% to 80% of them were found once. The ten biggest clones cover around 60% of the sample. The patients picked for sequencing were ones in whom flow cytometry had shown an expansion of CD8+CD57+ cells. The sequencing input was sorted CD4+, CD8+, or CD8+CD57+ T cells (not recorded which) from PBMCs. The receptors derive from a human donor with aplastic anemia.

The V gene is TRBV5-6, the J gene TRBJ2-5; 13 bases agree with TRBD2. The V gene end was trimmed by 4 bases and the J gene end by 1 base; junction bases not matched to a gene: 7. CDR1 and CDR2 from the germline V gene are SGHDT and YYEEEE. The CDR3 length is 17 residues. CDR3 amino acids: CASSTTGLAGVQETQYF. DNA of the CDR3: TGTGCCAGCAGCACGACCGGACTAGCGGGGGTCCAAGAGACCCAGTACTTC.

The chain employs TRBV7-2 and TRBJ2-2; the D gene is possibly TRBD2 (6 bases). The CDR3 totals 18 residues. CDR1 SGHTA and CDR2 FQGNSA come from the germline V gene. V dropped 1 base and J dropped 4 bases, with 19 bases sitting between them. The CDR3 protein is CASSLDAWRDFGTGELFF. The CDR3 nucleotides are TGTGCCAGCAGCTTAGATGCCTGGCGGGACTTTGGCACCGGGGAGCTGTTTTTT.

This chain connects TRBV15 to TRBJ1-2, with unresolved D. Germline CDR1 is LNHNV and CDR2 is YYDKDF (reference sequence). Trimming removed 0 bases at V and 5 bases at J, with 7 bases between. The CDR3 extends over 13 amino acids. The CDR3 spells CATSRDPDYGYTF. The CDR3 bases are TGTGCCACCAGCAGAGATCCCGATTATGGCTACACCTTC.

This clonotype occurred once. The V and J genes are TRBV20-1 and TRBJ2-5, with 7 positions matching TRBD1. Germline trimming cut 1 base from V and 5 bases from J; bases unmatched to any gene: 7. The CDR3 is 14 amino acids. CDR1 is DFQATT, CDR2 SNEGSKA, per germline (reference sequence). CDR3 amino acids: CSARVGGLEETQYF. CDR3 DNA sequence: TGCAGTGCTAGAGTAGGGGGCCTAGAGGAGACCCAGTACTTC.

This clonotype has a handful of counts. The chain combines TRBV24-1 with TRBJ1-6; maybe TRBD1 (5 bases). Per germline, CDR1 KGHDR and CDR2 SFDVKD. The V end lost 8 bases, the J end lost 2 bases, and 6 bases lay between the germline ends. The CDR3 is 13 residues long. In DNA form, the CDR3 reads TGTGCCACCATGGGACCCTATAATTCACCCCTCCACTTT. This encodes CATMGPYNSPLHF.

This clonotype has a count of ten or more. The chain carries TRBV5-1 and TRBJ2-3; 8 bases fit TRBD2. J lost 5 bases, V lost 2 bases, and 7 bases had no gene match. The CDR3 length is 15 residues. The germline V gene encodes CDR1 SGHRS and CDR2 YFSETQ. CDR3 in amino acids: CASSLNGGAEDTQYF. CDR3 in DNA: TGCGCCAGCAGCTTAAACGGGGGGGCCGAAGATACGCAGTATTTT.

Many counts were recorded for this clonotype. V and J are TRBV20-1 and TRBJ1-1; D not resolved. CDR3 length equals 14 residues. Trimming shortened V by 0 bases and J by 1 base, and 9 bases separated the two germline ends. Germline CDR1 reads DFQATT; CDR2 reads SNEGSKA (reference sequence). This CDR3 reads CSARDMGPNTEAFF. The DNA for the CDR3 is TGCAGTGCTAGAGATATGGGCCCGAACACTGAAGCTTTCTTT.

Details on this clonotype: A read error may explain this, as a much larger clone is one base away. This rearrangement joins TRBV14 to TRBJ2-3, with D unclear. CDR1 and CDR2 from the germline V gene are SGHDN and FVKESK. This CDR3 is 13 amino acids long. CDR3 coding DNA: TGTGCCAGCGGCCAAACTCACACAGATACGCAGTATTTT. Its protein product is CASGQTHTDTQYF.

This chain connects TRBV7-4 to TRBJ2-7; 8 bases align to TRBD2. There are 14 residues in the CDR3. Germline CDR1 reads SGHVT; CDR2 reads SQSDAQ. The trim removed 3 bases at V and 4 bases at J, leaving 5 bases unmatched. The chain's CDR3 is CASSFGLALYEQYF. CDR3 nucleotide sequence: TGTGCCAGCAGCTTCGGACTAGCTTTATACGAGCAGTACTTC.

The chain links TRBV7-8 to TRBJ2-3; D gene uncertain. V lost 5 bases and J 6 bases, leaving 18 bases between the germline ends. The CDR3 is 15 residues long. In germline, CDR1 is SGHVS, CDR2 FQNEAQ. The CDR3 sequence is CASSQALLIHDTQYF. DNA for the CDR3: TGTGCCAGCAGCCAGGCCCTTCTAATTCATGATACGCAGTATTTT.

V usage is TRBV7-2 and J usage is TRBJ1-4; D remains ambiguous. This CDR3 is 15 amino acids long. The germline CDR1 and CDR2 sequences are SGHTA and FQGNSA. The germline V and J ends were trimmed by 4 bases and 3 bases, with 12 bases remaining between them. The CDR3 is CASSSSSDPNEKLFF. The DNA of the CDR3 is TGTGCCAGCAGCTCGTCGTCGGATCCTAATGAAAAACTGTTTTTT. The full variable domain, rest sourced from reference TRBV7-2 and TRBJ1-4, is GAGVSQSPSNKVTEKGKDVELRCDPISGHTALYWYRQSLGQGLEFLIYFQGNSAPDKSGLPSDRFSAERTGGSVSTLTIQRTQQEDSAVYLCASSSSSDPNEKLFFGSGTQLSVL.

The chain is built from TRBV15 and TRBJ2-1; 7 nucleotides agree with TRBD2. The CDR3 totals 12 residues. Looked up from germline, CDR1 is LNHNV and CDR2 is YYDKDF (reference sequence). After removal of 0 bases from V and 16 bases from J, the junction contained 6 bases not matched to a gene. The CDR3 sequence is CATSREFAGAFF. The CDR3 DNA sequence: TGTGCCACCAGCAGAGAGTTTGCGGGAGCCTTCTTC.

CDR3 residues: CASSDRTGYGYTF. CDR3 DNA sequence: TGTGCCAGCAGCGACAGGACGGGGTATGGCTACACCTTC. The V call is TRBV9, the J call TRBJ1-2; possibly TRBD1 for D (5 bases). V lost 3 bases, J lost 5 bases, and 11 bases lay in between. This CDR3 is built from 13 residues. CDR1 is SGDLS, CDR2 YYNGEE, per germline. The full variable domain, its missing parts supplied by reference TRBV9 and TRBJ1-2, is DSGVTQTPKHLITATGQRVTLRCSPRSGDLSVYWYQQSLDQGLQFLIQYYNGEERAKGNILERFSAQQFPDLHSELNLSSLELGDSALYFCASSDRTGYGYTFGSGTRLTVV.

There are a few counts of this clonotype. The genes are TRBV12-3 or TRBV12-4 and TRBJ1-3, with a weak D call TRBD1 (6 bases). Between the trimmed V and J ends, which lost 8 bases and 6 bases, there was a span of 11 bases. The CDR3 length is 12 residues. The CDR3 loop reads CASVRGANTIYF. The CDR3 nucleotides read TGTGCCAGCGTCAGGGGCGCAAACACCATATATTTT.

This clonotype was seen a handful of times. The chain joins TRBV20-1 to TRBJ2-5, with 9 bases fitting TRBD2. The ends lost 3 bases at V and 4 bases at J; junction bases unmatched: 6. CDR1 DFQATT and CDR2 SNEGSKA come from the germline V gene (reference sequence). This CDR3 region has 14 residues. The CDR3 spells CSASTLAGRETQYF. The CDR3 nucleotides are TGCAGTGCTAGTACCCTAGCGGGACGAGAGACCCAGTACTTC.

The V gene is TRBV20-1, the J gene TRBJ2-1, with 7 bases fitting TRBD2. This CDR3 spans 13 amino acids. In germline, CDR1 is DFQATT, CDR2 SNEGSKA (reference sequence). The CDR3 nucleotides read TGCGGGTCTAGCGGCCAAACGAGCTCTGAGCAGTTCTTC. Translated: CGSSGQTSSEQFF.

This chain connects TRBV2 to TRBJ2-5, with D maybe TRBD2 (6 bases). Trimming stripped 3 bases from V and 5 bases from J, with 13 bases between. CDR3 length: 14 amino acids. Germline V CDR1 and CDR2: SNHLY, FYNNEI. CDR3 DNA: TGTGCCAGCAGTGATCTCCGGGGGTACGAGACCCAGTACTTC. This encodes CASSDLRGYETQYF. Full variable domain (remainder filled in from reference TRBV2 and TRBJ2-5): EPEVTQTPSHQVTQMGQEVILRCVPISNHLYFYWYRQILGQKVEFLVSFYNNEISEKSEIFDDQFSVERPDGSNFTLKIRSTKLEDSAMYFCASSDLRGYETQYFGPGTRLLVL.

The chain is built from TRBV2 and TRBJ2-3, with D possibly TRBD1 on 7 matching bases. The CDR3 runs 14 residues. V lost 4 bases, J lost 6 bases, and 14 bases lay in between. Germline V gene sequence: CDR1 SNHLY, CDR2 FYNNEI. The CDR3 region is CASSAGGSIDTQYF. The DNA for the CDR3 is TGTGCCAGCAGTGCAGGGGGGAGCATTGATACGCAGTATTTT.

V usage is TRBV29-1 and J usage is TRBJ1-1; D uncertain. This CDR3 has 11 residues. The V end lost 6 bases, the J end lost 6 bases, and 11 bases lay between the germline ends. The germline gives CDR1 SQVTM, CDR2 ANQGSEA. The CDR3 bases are TGCAGCGTAGTGCCTCGATCTGAAGCTTTCTTT. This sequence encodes CSVVPRSEAFF.

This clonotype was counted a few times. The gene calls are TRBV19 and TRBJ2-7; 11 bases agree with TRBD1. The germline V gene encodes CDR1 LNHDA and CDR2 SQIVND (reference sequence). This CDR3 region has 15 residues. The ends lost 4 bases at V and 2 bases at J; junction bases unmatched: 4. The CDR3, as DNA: TGTGCCAGTAGTAGCGGGACAGGGGGTACCTACGAGCAGTACTTC. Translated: CASSSGTGGTYEQYF.

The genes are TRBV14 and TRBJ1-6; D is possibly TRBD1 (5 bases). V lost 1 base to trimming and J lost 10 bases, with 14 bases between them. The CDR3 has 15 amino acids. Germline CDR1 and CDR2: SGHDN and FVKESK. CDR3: CASSQAGGRGSPLHF. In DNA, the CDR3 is TGTGCCAGCAGCCAAGCGGGGGGGAGAGGCTCACCCCTCCACTTT. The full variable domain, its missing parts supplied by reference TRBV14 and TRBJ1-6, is EAGVTQFPSHSVIEKGQTVTLRCDPISGHDNLYWYRRVMGKEIKFLLHFVKESKQDESGMPNNRFLAERTGGTYSTLKVQPAELEDSGVYFCASSQAGGRGSPLHFGNGTRLTVT.

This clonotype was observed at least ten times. The CDR3 here is CAWSVGRSSYEQYF. Written as DNA, the CDR3 is TGTGCCTGGAGTGTGGGCCGGAGCTCCTACGAGCAGTACTTC. The V gene is TRBV30, the J gene TRBJ2-7; D unresolved. Trimming pared 0 bases from V and 0 bases from J, leaving 9 bases between. The CDR3 sequence is 14 residues long. Germline V gene data show CDR1 as GTSNPN and CDR2 as SVGIG (reference sequence).

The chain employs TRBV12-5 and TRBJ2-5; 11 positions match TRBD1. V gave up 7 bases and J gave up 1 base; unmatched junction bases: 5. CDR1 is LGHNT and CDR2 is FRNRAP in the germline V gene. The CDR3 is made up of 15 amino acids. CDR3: CASARDRGIQETQYF. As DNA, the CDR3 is TGTGCTAGTGCTAGGGACAGGGGGATCCAAGAGACCCAGTACTTC.

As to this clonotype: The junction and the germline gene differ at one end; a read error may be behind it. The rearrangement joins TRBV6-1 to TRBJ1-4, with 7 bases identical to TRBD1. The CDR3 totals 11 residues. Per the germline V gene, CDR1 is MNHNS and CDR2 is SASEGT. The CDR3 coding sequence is TGTGCCAGCAGTGCCTCGGGACAGTCCCTTTTT. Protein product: CASSASGQSLF.

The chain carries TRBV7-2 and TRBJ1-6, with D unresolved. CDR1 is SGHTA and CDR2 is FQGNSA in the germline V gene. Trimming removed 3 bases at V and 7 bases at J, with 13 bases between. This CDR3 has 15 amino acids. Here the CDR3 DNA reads TGTGCCAGCAGCTTGCGAGGAACACCAAATTCACCCCTCCACTTT. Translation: CASSLRGTPNSPLHF.

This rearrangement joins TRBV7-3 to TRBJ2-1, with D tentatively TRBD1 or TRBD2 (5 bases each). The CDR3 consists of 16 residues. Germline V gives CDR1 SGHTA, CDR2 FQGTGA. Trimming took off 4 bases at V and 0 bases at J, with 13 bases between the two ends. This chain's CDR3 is CASSWAPGSSYNEQFF. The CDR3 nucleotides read TGTGCCAGCAGCTGGGCTCCAGGGAGCTCCTACAATGAGCAGTTCTTC.

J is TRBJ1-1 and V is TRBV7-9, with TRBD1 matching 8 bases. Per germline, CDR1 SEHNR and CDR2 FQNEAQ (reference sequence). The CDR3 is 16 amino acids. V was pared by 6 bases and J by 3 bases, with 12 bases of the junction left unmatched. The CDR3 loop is CASRPFSGGRDTEAFF. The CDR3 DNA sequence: TGTGCCAGCAGGCCGTTTTCAGGGGGCCGGGACACTGAAGCTTTCTTT.